The 17 T cell receptor beta chains given below trace back to one sample, sequenced in a study of blood T cell repertoires in COVID-19. TCRdb's table, derived via immunoSEQ multiplex PCR, lists solely in-frame clones and lacks some. The data show around 300,000 clones, with 89% seen just once and 1.5% to 2% held by the top ten. Material for sequencing was PBMCs or T cells enriched from blood (not recorded which). Receptor source: a woman between 40 and 55 years old who had recovered from COVID-19.

V and J are TRBV5-1 and TRBJ1-2; the match to TRBD1 covers 11 bases. The trim removed 4 bases at V and 7 bases at J, leaving 3 bases unmatched. This CDR3 is built from 13 residues. Germline loops: CDR1 SGHRS, CDR2 YFSETQ. The CDR3: CASSGGQGAGYTF. The CDR3 DNA follows: TGCGCCAGCAGCGGAGGACAGGGGGCTGGCTACACCTTC. The full variable domain, its missing parts supplied by reference TRBV5-1 and TRBJ1-2, is KAGVTQTPRYLIKTRGQQVTLSCSPISGHRSVSWYQQTPGQGLQFLFEYFSETQRNKGNFPGRFSGRQFSNSRSEMNVSTLELGDSALYLCASSGGQGAGYTFGSGTRLTVV.

The V and J genes are TRBV6-6 and TRBJ2-7, with D tentatively TRBD1 (5 bases). With 2 bases removed from V and 2 bases from J, the gap between germline ends came to 10 bases. In germline, CDR1 is MNHNY, CDR2 SVGAGI (reference sequence). CDR3 length: 14 residues. CDR3 nucleotides: TGTGCCAGCAGTTACGACAGCGAGACCTACGAGCAGTACTTC. Translation: CASSYDSETYEQYF.

The chain carries TRBV28 and TRBJ1-1; 8 positions match TRBD1. CDR1 and CDR2 from the germline V gene are MDHEN and SYDVKM. The CDR3 is made up of 14 amino acids. Trimming removed 7 bases from V and 6 bases from J; junction bases left unmatched: 10. Here the CDR3 DNA reads TGTGCCAGCAATCGGGACAGGCCTTCGGCTGAAGCTTTCTTT. Protein product: CASNRDRPSAEAFF.

The rearrangement links TRBV3-1 (or the pseudogene TRBV3-2) to TRBJ2-3; D is unclear. CDR3 length equals 13 residues. Germline values: CDR1 LGHDT, CDR2 YNNKEL (reference sequence). V was clipped by 4 bases and J by 7 bases, with 12 bases between them. For the CDR3, the DNA is TGTGCCAGCAGCCCAAATCGCGGAAATACGCAGTATTTT. Its protein is CASSPNRGNTQYF.

This rearrangement joins TRBV28 to TRBJ1-5, with TRBD1 as a possible D gene (5 bases). CDR3 length equals 17 residues. From germline, CDR1 is MDHEN and CDR2 SYDVKM. Trimming removed 1 base at V and 6 bases at J, with 19 bases between. The CDR3 loop reads CASSLSLGRVSGQPQHF. DNA for the CDR3: TGTGCCAGCAGTTTATCGTTGGGCAGGGTCTCTGGTCAGCCCCAGCATTTT.

The chain is built from TRBV6-5 and TRBJ2-7; 9 bases are a match to TRBD1. Germline values: CDR1 MNHEY, CDR2 SVGAGI. The CDR3 covers 16 residues. After removal of 0 bases from V and 9 bases from J, the junction contained 12 bases not matched to a gene. CDR3 DNA: TGTGCCAGCAGTTACTCAGTTTGGGACAGGGCCTCCGGGCAGTACTTC. It yields the protein CASSYSVWDRASGQYF.

The genes are TRBV5-5 and TRBJ2-7, with D hard to call. The CDR3 covers 14 residues. V was clipped by 5 bases and J by 0 bases, with 12 bases between them. The germline V gene encodes CDR1 SGHKS and CDR2 YYEKEE (reference sequence). CDR3 nucleotides: TGTGCCAGCAGAAAACTCGACATCTCCTACGAGCAGTACTTC. The encoded protein is CASRKLDISYEQYF. Combining the CDR3 with reference TRBV5-5 and TRBJ2-7 gives the whole variable domain DAGVTQSPTHLIKTRGQQVTLRCSPISGHKSVSWYQQVLGQGPQFIFQYYEKEERGRGNFPDRFSARQFPNYSSELNVNALLLGDSALYLCASRKLDISYEQYFGPGTRLTVT.

The J gene is TRBJ2-5, the V gene TRBV6-5; TRBD1 agrees at 8 bases. This CDR3 is 16 amino acids long. V shed 2 bases and J 4 bases; nucleotides not matched to a gene: 9. Germline assignment: CDR1 MNHEY and CDR2 SVGAGI. As DNA, the CDR3 is TGTGCCAGCAGTTACGTTGGGCAGGGGGCAGGAGAGACCCAGTACTTC. As protein: CASSYVGQGAGETQYF.

This rearrangement joins TRBV10-3 to TRBJ2-4; 11 bases are a match to TRBD2. CDR1 and CDR2 (germline): ENHRY, SYGVKD. V was pared by 0 bases and J by 6 bases, with 10 bases of the junction left unmatched. This CDR3 spans 18 amino acids. CDR3 bases: TGTGCCATCAGTGAGTCCTCCGGGACTAGCGGCGCAGGAAACATTCAGTACTTC. Encoded protein: CAISESSGTSGAGNIQYF.

The chain recombines TRBV27 with TRBJ2-7, with a possible D match to TRBD2 (6 bases). The CDR3 spans 12 residues. The germline CDR1 and CDR2 sequences are MNHEY and SMNVEV (reference sequence). V lost 10 bases and J 3 bases, leaving 13 bases between the germline ends. The CDR3 nucleotides are TGTGCCACTAGGGACTTAAACTACGAGCAGTACTTC. It codes for CATRDLNYEQYF.

This clone came up a few times. Compared with germline, one end of the junction differs, possibly owing to a read error. CDR3 DNA: TGCGCCAGCAGTTTGGTTGAGGGAAGAGGTGGCTACACCTTC. This gives the protein CASSLVEGRGGYTF. This chain connects TRBV5-1 to TRBJ1-2; D is ambiguous. The CDR3 consists of 14 residues. Per the germline V gene, CDR1 is SGHRS and CDR2 is YFSETQ. The full variable domain, with the rest looked up from reference TRBV5-1 and TRBJ1-2, is KAGVTQTPRYLIKTRGQQVTLSCSPISGHRSVSWYQQTPGQGLQFLFEYFSETQRNKGNFPGRFSGRQFSNSRSEMNVSTLELGDSALYLCASSLVEGRGGYTFGSGTRLTVV.

The rearrangement uses TRBV13 and TRBJ1-6, with 9 bases aligning to TRBD1. The junction had 6 bases not matched to a gene; V was cut back by 5 bases and J by 7 bases. The V gene's germline CDR1 is PRHDT and CDR2 FYEKMQ (reference sequence). This CDR3 has 15 amino acids. CDR3 protein: CASSEDRGKNSPLHF. CDR3 coding DNA: TGTGCCAGCAGCGAGGACAGGGGAAAAAATTCACCCCTCCACTTT.

This rearrangement joins TRBV6-2 or TRBV6-3 to TRBJ2-7, with D unclear. The germline V gene has CDR1 MNHEY and CDR2 SVGEGT. CDR3 length equals 14 residues. V was pared by 2 bases and J by 2 bases, with 10 bases between. As DNA, the CDR3 is TGTGCCAGCAGTTACGTACCCGAGACCTACGAGCAGTACTTC. Its translation is CASSYVPETYEQYF.

This clone was seen once. The chain joins TRBV7-3 to TRBJ1-3; possible D gene TRBD1, 6 bases. The CDR3 runs 14 residues. Trimming removed 5 bases from V and 5 bases from J, with 13 bases in between. Germline CDR1 reads SGHTA; CDR2 reads FQGTGA. The CDR3 region is CASSPQGLRNTIYF. As DNA, the CDR3 is TGTGCCAGCAGCCCACAGGGCCTGCGAAACACCATATATTTT.

This clone was observed a single time. The chain uses TRBV2 and TRBJ2-5; 8 positions agree with TRBD1. The junction had 7 bases not matched to a gene; V was cut back by 6 bases and J by 1 base. The CDR3 is 15 amino acids. CDR1 is SNHLY, CDR2 FYNNEI, per germline. The CDR3 nucleotides read TGTGCCAGCAGGACGACAGGGGCCTTCCAAGAGACCCAGTACTTC. It codes for CASRTTGAFQETQYF.

CDR3 bases: TGTGCCAGCAGCCAATACGGGGGAGACGAGCAGTTCTTC. Protein sequence: CASSQYGGDEQFF. The V gene is TRBV3-1 (or the pseudogene TRBV3-2), the J gene TRBJ2-1, with D perhaps matching TRBD2 (6 bases). The CDR3 is made up of 13 amino acids. Looked up from germline, CDR1 is LGHDT and CDR2 is YNNKEL (reference sequence). V gave up 2 bases and J gave up 10 bases, with 12 bases separating them.

V is TRBV19 and J is TRBJ1-5; 11 nucleotides line up with TRBD1. The CDR3 runs 15 residues. Germline CDR1 reads LNHDA; CDR2 reads SQIVND (reference sequence). Unmatched junction bases numbered 4, after V lost 5 bases and J lost 4 bases. Here the CDR3 reads CASSPGTGGNQPQHF. The CDR3 DNA reads TGTGCCAGTAGTCCCGGGACAGGGGGGAATCAGCCCCAGCATTTT.